The clone carrying this TCR beta chain was observed many times. Unique molecular identifiers were incorporated when the TCRbeta library was constructed. TCRdb reprocessed the PCR reads via MiXCR and lists one record per CDR3 protein. The table lists over 550,000 distinct CDR3 sequences, 8% to 11% of them singletons. Germline values: CDR1 SGHTA, CDR2 FQGTGA. With 1 base removed from V and 3 bases from J, the gap between germline ends came to 9 bases. The CDR3 contains 15 residues. The data stem from a study of T-cell reconstitution after alpha-beta-depleted transplantation in children. The sample was PBMCs from the stem cell graft donor, taken from the stem cell graft. The sequence was obtained from a human donor who donated a stem cell graft to a child with acute myeloid leukemia. The V gene is TRBV7-3, the J gene TRBJ2-2, with D possibly being TRBD2 (6 bases). The CDR3 coding sequence is TGTGCCAGCAGCTTAATCGGGAGAGACACCGGGGAGCTGTTTTTT. This encodes CASSLIGRDTGELFF. Together with reference TRBV7-3 and TRBJ2-2, the CDR3 gives the full variable domain: GAGVSQTPSNKVTEKGKYVELRCDPISGHTALYWYRQSLGQGPEFLIYFQGTGAADDSGLPNDRFFAVRPEGSVSTLKIQRTERGDSAVYLCASSLIGRDTGELFFGEGSRLTVL.